Shown below are 10 T cell receptor beta chains from a single sample sequenced in a study of T cells after yellow fever vaccination. TCRdb fed the 5' RACE reads into MiXCR, producing one record per CDR3 protein. The sample has 400,000 or so distinct CDR3 sequences, approximately 6% seen once; the top ten hold about 15%. The specimen comprised PBMCs, sampled 5 days after the yellow fever booster vaccination. The source is a young man who received the YFV17D yellow fever vaccine.

This clonotype came up many times. The V call is TRBV7-3, the J call TRBJ1-1; the D gene is possibly TRBD1 (5 bases). From germline, CDR1 is SGHTA and CDR2 FQGTGA. The length of the CDR3 is 16 residues. Trimming left V 5 bases short and J 4 bases short, with 20 bases between. The CDR3 protein is CASSPDTLRGSTEAFF. DNA for the CDR3: TGTGCCAGCAGCCCGGACACCCTACGGGGTAGCACTGAAGCTTTCTTT.

This clonotype was seen a handful of times. The gene calls are TRBV11-2 and TRBJ1-6; D not resolved. The CDR3 runs to 17 residues. V gave up 5 bases and J gave up 7 bases, with 21 bases separating them. Germline V lookup: CDR1 SGHAT, CDR2 FQNNGV. CDR3 loop: CASSVSYIRLGNSPLHF. The CDR3 nucleotides read TGTGCCAGCAGCGTATCTTATATCAGGCTTGGGAATTCACCCCTCCACTTT.

The chain uses TRBV27 and TRBJ2-3; TRBD2 matches at 10 bases. V shed 5 bases, J shed 5 bases, and the junction held 10 bases outside the gene matches. The CDR3 length is 16 residues. Germline lookup yields CDR1 MNHEY and CDR2 SMNVEV (reference sequence). CDR3 residues: CASSPRTSGARDTQYF. CDR3 bases: TGTGCCAGCAGTCCGCGGACTAGCGGCGCACGAGATACGCAGTATTTT.

V gene TRBV18 combines with J gene TRBJ2-1, with D possibly TRBD1 on 5 matching bases. Trimming took off 3 bases at V and 10 bases at J, with 16 bases between the two ends. CDR1 is KGHSH and CDR2 is LQKENI in the germline V gene. This CDR3 is built from 14 residues. The CDR3: CASSPSSQGEEQFF. CDR3 sequence (DNA): TGTGCCAGCTCACCTTCTTCTCAGGGCGAAGAGCAGTTCTTC.

CDR3 DNA: TGTGCCAGCAGCCCAACCGGTAATAGTCGTGATACGCAGTATTTT. The encoded protein is CASSPTGNSRDTQYF. The chain recombines TRBV7-2 with TRBJ2-3; D gene unclear. The CDR3 totals 15 residues. V lost 5 bases, J lost 6 bases, and 18 bases lay in between. CDR1 and CDR2 (germline): SGHTA, FQGNSA.

V is TRBV7-2 and J is TRBJ2-1; 8 nucleotides agree with TRBD2. There are 13 residues in the CDR3. The V gene end was trimmed by 2 bases and the J gene end by 12 bases; junction bases not matched to a gene: 6. CDR1 and CDR2 (germline): SGHTA, FQGNSA. CDR3 sequence reads: CASSLFREGGQFF. The CDR3 DNA is TGTGCCAGCAGCTTATTTCGGGAGGGTGGGCAGTTCTTC.

This clonotype has only a few counts. The rearrangement joins TRBV6-5 to TRBJ2-1; tentative D call: TRBD2 (6 bases). CDR3 length equals 17 residues. Trimming left V 0 bases short and J 2 bases short, with 14 bases between. Germline CDR1 reads MNHEY; CDR2 reads SVGAGI. The CDR3 coding sequence is TGTGCCAGCAGTTACTCGGAGGGTAGATTCCCCTACAATGAGCAGTTCTTC. Translation: CASSYSEGRFPYNEQFF.

This clonotype was detected many times. The V gene is TRBV6-5, the J gene TRBJ2-4, with unresolved D. V was shortened by 0 bases and J by 3 bases, with 12 bases between the two germline ends. The CDR3 is 16 residues long. Germline V gene data show CDR1 as MNHEY and CDR2 as SVGAGI. The CDR3 sequence is CASSYSFTSYKNIQYF. The CDR3 nucleotides read TGTGCCAGCAGTTACTCTTTTACCAGCTACAAAAACATTCAGTACTTC.

This clonotype was found many times. In DNA, the CDR3 is TGTGCCAGCAGGTGGACTAGCGGAAGGTACAATGAGCAGTTCTTC. Its translation: CASRWTSGRYNEQFF. This chain joins TRBV6-1 and TRBJ2-1; 10 bases fit TRBD2. The germline gives CDR1 MNHNS, CDR2 SASEGT. CDR3 size: 15 residues. Trimming removed 6 bases from V and 4 bases from J; junction bases left unmatched: 6.

This clonotype has at least ten counts. The V gene is TRBV19, the J gene TRBJ2-1, with TRBD2 matching 12 bases. CDR1 and CDR2 (germline): LNHDA, SQIVND (reference sequence). This CDR3 region has 15 residues. V was clipped by 6 bases and J by 3 bases; unmatched bases: 3. The CDR3 DNA is TGTGCCAGTAGCCGACTAGCGGGAGTCTACAATGAGCAGTTCTTC. Translated: CASSRLAGVYNEQFF.